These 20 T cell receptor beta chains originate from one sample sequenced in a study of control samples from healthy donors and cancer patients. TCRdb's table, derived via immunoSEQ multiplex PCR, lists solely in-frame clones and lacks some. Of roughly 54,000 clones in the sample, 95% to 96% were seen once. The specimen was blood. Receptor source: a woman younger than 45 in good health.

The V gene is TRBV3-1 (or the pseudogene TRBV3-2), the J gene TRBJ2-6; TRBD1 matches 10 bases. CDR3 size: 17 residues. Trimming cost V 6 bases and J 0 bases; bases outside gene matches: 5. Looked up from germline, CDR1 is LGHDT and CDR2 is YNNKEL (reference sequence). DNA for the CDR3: TGTGCCAGCAGGGGGACAGGGGAGCTCTCTGGGGCCAACGTCCTGACTTTC. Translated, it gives CASRGTGELSGANVLTF.

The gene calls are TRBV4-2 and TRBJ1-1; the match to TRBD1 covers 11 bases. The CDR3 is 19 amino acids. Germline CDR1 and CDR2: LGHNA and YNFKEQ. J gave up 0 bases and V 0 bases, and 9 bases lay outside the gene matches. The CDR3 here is CASSQENIRTGGLNTEAFF. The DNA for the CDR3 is TGTGCCAGCAGCCAAGAAAATATCCGGACAGGGGGCTTGAACACTGAAGCTTTCTTT.

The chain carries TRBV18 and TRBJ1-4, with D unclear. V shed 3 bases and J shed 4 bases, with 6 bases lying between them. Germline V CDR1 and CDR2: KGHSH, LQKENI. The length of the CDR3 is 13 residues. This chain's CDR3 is CASSPGVNEKLFF. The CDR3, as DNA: TGTGCCAGCTCACCCGGGGTTAATGAAAAACTGTTTTTT.

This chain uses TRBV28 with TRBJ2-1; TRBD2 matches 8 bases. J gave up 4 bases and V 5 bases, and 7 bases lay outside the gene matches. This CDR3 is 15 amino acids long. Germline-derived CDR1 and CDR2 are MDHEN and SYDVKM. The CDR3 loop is CASSTLADHYNEQFF. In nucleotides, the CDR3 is TGTGCCAGCAGTACACTAGCGGACCATTACAATGAGCAGTTCTTC.

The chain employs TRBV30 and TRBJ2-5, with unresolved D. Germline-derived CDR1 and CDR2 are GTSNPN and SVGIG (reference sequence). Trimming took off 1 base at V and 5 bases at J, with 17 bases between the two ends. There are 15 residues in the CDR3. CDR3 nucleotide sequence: TGTGCCTGGAGTGGACAATATCAGAGTTTCGAGACCCAGTACTTC. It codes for CAWSGQYQSFETQYF.

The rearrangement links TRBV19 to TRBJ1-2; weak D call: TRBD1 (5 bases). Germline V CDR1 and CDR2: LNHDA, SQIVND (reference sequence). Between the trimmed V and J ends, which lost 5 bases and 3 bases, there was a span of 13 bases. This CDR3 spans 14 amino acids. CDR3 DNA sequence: TGTGCCAGTAGTCAAACCGGGGCCTACTATGGCTACACCTTC. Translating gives CASSQTGAYYGYTF.

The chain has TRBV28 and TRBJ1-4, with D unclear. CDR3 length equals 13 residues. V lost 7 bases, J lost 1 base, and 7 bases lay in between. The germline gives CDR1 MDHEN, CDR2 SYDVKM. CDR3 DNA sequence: TGTGCCAGCAAACCCGTAACTAATGAAAAACTGTTTTTT. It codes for CASKPVTNEKLFF.

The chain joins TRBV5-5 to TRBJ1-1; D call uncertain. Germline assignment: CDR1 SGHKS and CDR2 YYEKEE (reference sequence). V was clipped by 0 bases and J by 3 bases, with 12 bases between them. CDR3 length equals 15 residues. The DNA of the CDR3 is TGTGCCAGCAGCTTGGCCCCAGATAGCTACACTGAAGCTTTCTTT. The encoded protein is CASSLAPDSYTEAFF.

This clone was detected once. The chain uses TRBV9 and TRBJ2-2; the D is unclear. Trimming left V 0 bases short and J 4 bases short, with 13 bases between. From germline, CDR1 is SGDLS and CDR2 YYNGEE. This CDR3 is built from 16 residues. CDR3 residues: CASSVAISPGTGELFF. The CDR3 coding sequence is TGTGCCAGCAGCGTAGCCATCAGCCCAGGCACCGGGGAGCTGTTTTTT. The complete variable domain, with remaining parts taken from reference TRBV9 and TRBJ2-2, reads DSGVTQTPKHLITATGQRVTLRCSPRSGDLSVYWYQQSLDQGLQFLIQYYNGEERAKGNILERFSAQQFPDLHSELNLSSLELGDSALYFCASSVAISPGTGELFFGEGSRLTVL.

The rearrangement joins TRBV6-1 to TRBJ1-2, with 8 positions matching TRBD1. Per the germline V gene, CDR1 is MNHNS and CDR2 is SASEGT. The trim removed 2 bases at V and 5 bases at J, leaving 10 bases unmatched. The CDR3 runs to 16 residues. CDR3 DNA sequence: TGTGCCAGCAGTGAAATAGGGACAGGAGCTGTTTATGGCTACACCTTC. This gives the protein CASSEIGTGAVYGYTF.

This chain's CDR3 is CASSLPTGVPGELFF. In nucleotides, the CDR3 is TGTGCCAGCAGTTTGCCGACAGGGGTTCCCGGGGAGCTGTTTTTT. The chain carries TRBV28 and TRBJ2-2, with 8 bases lining up with TRBD1. V was clipped by 3 bases and J by 6 bases; unmatched bases: 6. Germline CDR1 and CDR2: MDHEN and SYDVKM. This CDR3 spans 15 amino acids.

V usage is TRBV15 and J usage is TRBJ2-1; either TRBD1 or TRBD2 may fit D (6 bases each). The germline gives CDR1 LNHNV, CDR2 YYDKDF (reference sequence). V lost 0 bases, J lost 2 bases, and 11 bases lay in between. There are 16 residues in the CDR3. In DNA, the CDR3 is TGTGCCACCAGCAGAGATCGAGGGGGGACCTACAATGAGCAGTTCTTC. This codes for CATSRDRGGTYNEQFF.

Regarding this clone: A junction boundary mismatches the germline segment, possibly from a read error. The CDR3 region has the DNA TGTGCCACCAGTTCACCCCTCCACTTT. Encoded protein: CATSSPLHF. The V gene is TRBV25-1, the J gene TRBJ1-6; D is uncertain. Germline V gene lookup returns CDR1 MGHDK and CDR2 SYGVNS. There are 9 residues in the CDR3. Together with reference TRBV25-1 and TRBJ1-6, the CDR3 gives the full variable domain: EADIYQTPRYLVIGTGKKITLECSQTMGHDKMYWYQQDPGMELHLIHYSYGVNSTEKGDLSSESTVSRIRTEHFPLTLESARPSHTSQYLCATSSPLHFGNGTRLTVT.

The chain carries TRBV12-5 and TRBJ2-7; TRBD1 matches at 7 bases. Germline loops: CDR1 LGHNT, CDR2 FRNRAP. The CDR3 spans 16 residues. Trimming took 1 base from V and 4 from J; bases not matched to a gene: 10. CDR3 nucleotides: TGTGCTAGTGGTTTGGGACAGGGAATTGCATTTTACGAGCAGTACTTC. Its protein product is CASGLGQGIAFYEQYF.

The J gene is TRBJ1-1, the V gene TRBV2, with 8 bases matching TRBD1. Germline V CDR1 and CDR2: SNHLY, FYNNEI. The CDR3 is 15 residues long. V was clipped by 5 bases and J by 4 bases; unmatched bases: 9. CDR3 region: CASSPRTGRGTEAFF. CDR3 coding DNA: TGTGCCAGCAGTCCTCGGACAGGGCGGGGCACTGAAGCTTTCTTT.

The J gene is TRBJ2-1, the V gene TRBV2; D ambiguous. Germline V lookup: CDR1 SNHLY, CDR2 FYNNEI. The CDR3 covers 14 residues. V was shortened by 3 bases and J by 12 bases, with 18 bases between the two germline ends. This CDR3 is CASSEMGPTFGQFF. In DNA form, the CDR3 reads TGTGCCAGCAGTGAGATGGGCCCTACTTTTGGGCAGTTCTTC.

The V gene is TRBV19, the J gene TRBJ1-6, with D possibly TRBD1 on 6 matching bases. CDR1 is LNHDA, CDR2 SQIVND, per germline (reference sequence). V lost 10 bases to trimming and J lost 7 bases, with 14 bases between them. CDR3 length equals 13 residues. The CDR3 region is CATQGFGNSPLHF. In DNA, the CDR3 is TGTGCCACACAGGGTTTCGGGAATTCACCCCTCCACTTT. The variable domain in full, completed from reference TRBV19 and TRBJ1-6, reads DGGITQSPKYLFRKEGQNVTLSCEQNLNHDAMYWYRQDPGQGLRLIYYSQIVNDFQKGDIAEGYSVSREKKESFPLTVTSAQKNPTAFYLCATQGFGNSPLHFGNGTRLTVT.

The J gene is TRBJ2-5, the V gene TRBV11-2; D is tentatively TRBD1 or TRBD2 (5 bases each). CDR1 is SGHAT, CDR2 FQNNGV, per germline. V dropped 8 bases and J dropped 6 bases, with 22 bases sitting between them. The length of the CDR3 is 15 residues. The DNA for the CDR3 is TGTGCCAGCTCCAGGGTCCGGGACGTGGGGAAGACCCAGTACTTC. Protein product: CASSRVRDVGKTQYF.

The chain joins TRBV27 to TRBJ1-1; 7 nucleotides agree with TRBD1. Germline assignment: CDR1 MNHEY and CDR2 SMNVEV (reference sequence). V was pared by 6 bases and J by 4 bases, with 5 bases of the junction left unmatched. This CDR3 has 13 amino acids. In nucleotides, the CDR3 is TGTGCCAGCAGCCTGACAGGGATCACTGAAGCTTTCTTT. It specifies CASSLTGITEAFF.

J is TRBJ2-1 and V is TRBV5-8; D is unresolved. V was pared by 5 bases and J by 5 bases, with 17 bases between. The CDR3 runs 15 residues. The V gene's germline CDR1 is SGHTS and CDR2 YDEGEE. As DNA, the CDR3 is TGTGCCAGCAGGGCGGTATGGGAATCTAACAATGAGCAGTTCTTC. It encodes CASRAVWESNNEQFF.